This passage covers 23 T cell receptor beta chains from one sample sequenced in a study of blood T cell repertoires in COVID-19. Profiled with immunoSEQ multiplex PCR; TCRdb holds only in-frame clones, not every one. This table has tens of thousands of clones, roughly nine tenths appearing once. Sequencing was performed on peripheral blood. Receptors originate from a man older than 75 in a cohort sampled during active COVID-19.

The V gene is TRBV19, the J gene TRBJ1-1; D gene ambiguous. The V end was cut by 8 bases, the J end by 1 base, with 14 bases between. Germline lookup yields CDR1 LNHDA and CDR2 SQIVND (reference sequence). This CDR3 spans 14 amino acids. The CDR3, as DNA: TGTGCCAGTGGCTCCATCAGTGAGAACACTGAAGCTTTCTTT. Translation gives CASGSISENTEAFF.

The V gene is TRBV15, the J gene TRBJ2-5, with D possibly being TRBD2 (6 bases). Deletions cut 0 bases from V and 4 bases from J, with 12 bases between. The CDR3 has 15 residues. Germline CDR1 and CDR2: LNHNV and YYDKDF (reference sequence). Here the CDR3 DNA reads TGTGCCACCAGCAGAGATCCCCAGGGAGGAGAGACCCAGTACTTC. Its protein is CATSRDPQGGETQYF.

The CDR3 protein is CASSRGGNEQFF. The CDR3 bases are TGTGCCAGCAGTAGGGGGGGGAATGAGCAGTTCTTC. The V call is TRBV6-5, the J call TRBJ2-1; D may be TRBD2 (7 bases). The germline V gene has CDR1 MNHEY and CDR2 SVGAGI. Trimming shortened V by 5 bases and J by 7 bases, and 9 bases separated the two germline ends. The CDR3 has 12 amino acids.

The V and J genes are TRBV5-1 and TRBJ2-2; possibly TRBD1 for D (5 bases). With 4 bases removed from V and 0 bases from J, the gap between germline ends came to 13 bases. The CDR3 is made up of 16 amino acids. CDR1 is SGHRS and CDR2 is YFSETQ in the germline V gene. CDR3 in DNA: TGCGCCAGCAGCCTGTGGGGCGAAACGAACACCGGGGAGCTGTTTTTT. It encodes CASSLWGETNTGELFF.

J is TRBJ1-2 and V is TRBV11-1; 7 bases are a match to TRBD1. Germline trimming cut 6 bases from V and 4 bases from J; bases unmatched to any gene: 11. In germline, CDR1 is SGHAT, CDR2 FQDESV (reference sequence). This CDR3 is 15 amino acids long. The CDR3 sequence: CASRFNRGLAYGYTF. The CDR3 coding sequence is TGTGCCAGCAGGTTTAACAGGGGCCTCGCCTATGGCTACACCTTC.

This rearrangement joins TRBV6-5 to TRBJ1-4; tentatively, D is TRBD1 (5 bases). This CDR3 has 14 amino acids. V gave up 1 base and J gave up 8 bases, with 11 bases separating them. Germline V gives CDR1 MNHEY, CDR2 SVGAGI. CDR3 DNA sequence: TGTGCCAGCAGTTACTTGGGGCTGGGGGAAAAACTGTTTTTT. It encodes CASSYLGLGEKLFF.

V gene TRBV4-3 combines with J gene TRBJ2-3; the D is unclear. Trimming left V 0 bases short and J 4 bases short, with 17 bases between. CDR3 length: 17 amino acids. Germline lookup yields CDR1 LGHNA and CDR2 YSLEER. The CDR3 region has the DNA TGCGCCAGCAGCCAAGATTGGAGACCCACCTTTCCAGATACGCAGTATTTT. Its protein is CASSQDWRPTFPDTQYF.

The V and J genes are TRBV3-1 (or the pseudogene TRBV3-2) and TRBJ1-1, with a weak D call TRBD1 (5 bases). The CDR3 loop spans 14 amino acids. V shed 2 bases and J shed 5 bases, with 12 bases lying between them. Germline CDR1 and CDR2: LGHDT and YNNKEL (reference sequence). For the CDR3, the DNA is TGTGCCAGCAGCCAACCCGGGAGGGGAACTGAAGCTTTCTTT. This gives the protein CASSQPGRGTEAFF.

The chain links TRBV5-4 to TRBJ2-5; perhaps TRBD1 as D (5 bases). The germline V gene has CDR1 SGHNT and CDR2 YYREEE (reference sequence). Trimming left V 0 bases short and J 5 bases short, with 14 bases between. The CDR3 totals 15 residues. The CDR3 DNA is TGTGCCAGCAGCTTGGGGCAGACCCCAGGGGAGACCCAGTACTTC. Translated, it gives CASSLGQTPGETQYF.

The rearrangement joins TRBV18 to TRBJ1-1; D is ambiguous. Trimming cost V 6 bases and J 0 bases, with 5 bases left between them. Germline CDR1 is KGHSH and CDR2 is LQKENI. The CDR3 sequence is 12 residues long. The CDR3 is CASSQMNTEAFF. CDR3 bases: TGTGCCAGCTCGCAGATGAACACTGAAGCTTTCTTT.

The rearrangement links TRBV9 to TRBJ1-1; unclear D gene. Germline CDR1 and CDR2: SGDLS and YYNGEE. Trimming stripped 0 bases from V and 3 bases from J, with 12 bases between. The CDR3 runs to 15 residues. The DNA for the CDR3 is TGTGCCAGCAGCGTAGTCGGGCAGGAGGACACTGAAGCTTTCTTT. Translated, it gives CASSVVGQEDTEAFF.

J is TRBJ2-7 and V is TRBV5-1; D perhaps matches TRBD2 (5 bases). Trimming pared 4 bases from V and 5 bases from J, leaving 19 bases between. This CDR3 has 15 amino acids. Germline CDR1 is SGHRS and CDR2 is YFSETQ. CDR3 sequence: CASSALGVLIDEQYF. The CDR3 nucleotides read TGCGCCAGCAGCGCATTGGGAGTGCTTATCGACGAGCAGTACTTC.

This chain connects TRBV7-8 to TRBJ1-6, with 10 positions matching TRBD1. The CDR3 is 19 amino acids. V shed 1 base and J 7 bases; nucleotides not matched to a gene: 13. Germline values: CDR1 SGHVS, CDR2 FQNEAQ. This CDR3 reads CASSLVWRQGASGNSPLHF. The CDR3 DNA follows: TGTGCCAGCAGCTTAGTCTGGCGACAGGGGGCATCAGGGAATTCACCCCTCCACTTT.

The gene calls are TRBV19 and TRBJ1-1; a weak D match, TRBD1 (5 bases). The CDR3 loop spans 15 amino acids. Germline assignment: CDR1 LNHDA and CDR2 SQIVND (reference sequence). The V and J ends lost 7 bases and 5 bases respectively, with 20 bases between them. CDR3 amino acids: CASMGGTAQRTEAFF. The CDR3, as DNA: TGTGCCAGTATGGGAGGGACGGCACAAAGGACTGAAGCTTTCTTT.

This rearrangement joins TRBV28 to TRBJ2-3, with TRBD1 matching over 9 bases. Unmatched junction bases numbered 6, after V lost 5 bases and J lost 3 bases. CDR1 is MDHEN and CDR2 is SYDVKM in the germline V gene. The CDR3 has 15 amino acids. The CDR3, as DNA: TGTGCCAGCAGTCTCACAGGGGGCAAAACAGATACGCAGTATTTT. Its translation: CASSLTGGKTDTQYF.

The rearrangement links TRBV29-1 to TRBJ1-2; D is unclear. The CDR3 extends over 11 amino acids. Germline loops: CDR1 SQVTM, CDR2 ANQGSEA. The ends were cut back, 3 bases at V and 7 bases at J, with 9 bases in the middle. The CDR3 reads CSVDSLRGYTF. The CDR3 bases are TGCAGCGTTGATAGCCTGCGTGGCTACACCTTC. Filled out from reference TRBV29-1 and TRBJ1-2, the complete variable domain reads SAVISQKPSRDICQRGTSLTIQCQVDSQVTMMFWYRQQPGQSLTLIATANQGSEATYESGFVIDKFPISRPNLTFSTLTVSNMSPEDSSIYLCSVDSLRGYTFGSGTRLTVV.

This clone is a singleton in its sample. The chain's CDR3 is CSVRRGWSTEAFF. CDR3 DNA: TGCAGCGTGCGCAGGGGTTGGAGCACTGAAGCTTTCTTT. The rearrangement uses TRBV29-1 and TRBJ1-1; TRBD1 might be the D (6 bases). The CDR3 has 13 residues. V lost 6 bases to trimming and J lost 4 bases, with 15 bases between them. CDR1 and CDR2 from the germline V gene are SQVTM and ANQGSEA.

The CDR3 DNA sequence: TGTGCCAGCAGCTTAGCTCCGTCACCCCTCCACTTT. Its translation: CASSLAPSPLHF. The rearrangement joins TRBV11-2 to TRBJ1-6; D gene ambiguous. This CDR3 comprises 12 residues. Germline V gene data show CDR1 as SGHAT and CDR2 as FQNNGV. Trimming shortened V by 1 base and J by 10 bases, and 5 bases separated the two germline ends.

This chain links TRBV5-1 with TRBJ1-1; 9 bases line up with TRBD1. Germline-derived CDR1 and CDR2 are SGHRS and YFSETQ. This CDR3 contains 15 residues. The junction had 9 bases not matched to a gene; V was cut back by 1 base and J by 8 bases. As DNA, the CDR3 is TGCGCCAGCAGCTTGCCCCGCGGGACAGGGTTGGAAGCTTTCTTT. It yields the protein CASSLPRGTGLEAFF.

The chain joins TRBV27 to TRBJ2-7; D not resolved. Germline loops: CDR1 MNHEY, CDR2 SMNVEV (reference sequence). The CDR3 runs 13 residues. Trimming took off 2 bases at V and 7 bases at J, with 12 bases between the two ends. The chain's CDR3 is CASSLDNRGEQYV. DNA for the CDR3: TGTGCCAGCAGTTTAGATAATCGAGGAGAGCAGTACGTC.

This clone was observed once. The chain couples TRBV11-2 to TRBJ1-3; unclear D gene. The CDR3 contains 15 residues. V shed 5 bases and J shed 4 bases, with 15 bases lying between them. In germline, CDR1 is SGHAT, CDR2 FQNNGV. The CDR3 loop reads CASSMTLLGGNTIYF. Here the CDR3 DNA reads TGTGCCAGCAGCATGACATTGCTTGGGGGAAACACCATATATTTT.

The DNA of the CDR3 is TGCGCCAGCAGCATAACAAAGGCGGGAGAGACCCAGTACTTC. The encoded protein is CASSITKAGETQYF. The gene calls are TRBV5-1 and TRBJ2-5; perhaps TRBD2 as D (5 bases). Trimming removed 4 bases at V and 4 bases at J, with 14 bases between. This CDR3 has 14 amino acids. Germline V lookup: CDR1 SGHRS, CDR2 YFSETQ.

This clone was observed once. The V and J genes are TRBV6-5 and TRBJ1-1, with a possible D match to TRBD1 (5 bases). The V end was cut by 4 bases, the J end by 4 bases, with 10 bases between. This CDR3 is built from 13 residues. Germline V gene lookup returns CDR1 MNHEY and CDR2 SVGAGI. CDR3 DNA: TGTGCCAGCAGTTCGGAAAGGGGCACTGAAGCTTTCTTT. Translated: CASSSERGTEAFF.